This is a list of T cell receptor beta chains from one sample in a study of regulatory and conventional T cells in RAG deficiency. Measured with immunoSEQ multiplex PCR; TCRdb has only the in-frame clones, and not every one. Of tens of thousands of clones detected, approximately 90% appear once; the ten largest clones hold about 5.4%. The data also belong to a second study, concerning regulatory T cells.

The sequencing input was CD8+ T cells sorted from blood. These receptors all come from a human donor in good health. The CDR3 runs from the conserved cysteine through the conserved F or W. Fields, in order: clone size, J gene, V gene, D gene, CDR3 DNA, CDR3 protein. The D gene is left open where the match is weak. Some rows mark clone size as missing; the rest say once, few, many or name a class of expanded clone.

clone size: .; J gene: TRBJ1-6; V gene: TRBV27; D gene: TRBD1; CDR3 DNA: TGTGCCAGCAGCCGGGGACAGGGGGGTAATTCACCCCTCCACTTT; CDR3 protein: CASSRGQGGNSPLHF
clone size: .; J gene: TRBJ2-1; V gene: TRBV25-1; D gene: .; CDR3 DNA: TGTGCCAGCAGTGATACCTTAGACGGAAGCTCCTACAATGAGCAGTTCTTC; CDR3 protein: CASSDTLDGSSYNEQFF
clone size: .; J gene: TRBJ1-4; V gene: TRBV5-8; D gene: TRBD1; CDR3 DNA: TGTGCCAGCAGCTGGATGAACAGGGGAGGAAAACTGTTTTTT; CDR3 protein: CASSWMNRGGKLFF
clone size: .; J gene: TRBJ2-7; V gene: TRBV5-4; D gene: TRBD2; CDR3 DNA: TGTGCCAGCAGCTTGTTGAGCGGGAGCGACGAGCAGTACTTC; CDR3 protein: CASSLLSGSDEQYF
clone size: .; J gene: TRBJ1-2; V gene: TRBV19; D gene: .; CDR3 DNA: TGTGCCAGTAGTTTCTCCCCGGGGTCTTACTATGGCTACACCTTC; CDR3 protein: CASSFSPGSYYGYTF
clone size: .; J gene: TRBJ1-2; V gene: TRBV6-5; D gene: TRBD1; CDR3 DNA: TGTGCCAGCAGGGAGAGGACCGGGACAGCGTATGGCTACACCTTC; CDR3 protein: CASRERTGTAYGYTF
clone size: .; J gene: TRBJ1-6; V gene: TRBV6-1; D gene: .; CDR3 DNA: TGTGCCAGCAGTGAAGGTCCAGGGTTGAATTCACCCCTCCACTTT; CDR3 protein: CASSEGPGLNSPLHF
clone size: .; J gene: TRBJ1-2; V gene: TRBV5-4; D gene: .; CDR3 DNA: TGTGCCAGCAGTAAAGGGGACGGGGCTAACTATGGCTACACCTTC; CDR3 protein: CASSKGDGANYGYTF
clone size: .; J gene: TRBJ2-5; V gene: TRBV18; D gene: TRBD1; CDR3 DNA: TGTGCCAGCTCATTAGGGGGCTCGGGATACGGAGAAGAGACCCAGTACTTC; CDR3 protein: CASSLGGSGYGEETQYF
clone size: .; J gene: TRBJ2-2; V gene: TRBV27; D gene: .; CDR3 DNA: TGTGCCAGCAGTTTATCGCCAGAACCCACCGGGGAGCTGTTTTTT; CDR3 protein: CASSLSPEPTGELFF
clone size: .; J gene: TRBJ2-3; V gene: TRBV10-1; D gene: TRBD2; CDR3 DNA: TGCGCCAGCAGTGACCTAGCGGGGGGAACAGATACGCAGTATTTT; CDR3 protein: CASSDLAGGTDTQYF
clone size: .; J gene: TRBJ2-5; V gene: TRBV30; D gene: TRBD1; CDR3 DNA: TGTGCCTGGAGCCTCGAACCCAGGGGGTCAGAGACCCAGTACTTC; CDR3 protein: CAWSLEPRGSETQYF
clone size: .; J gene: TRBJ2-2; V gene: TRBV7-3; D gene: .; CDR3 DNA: TGTGCCAGCAGCTTAACGGGCGGGACGAACACCGGGGAGCTGTTTTTT; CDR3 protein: CASSLTGGTNTGELFF
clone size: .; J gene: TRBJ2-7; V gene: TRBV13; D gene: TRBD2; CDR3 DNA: TGTGCCAGCAGGCCTCGGGGGGGGTCCTACGAGCAGTACTTC; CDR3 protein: CASRPRGGSYEQYF
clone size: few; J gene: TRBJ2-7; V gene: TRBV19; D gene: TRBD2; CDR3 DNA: TGTGCCAGTAGTTATGGCGGGAGCTCCTACGAGCAGTACTTC; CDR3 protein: CASSYGGSSYEQYF
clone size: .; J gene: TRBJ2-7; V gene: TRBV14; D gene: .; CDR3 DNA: TGTGCCAGCAGCCAAGACCCCAGCTCCTACGAGCAGTACTTC; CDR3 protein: CASSQDPSSYEQYF
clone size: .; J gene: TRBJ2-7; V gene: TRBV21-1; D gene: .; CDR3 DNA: TGTGCCAGTAGACAGGGCTGGCCGTCCTACGAGCAGTACTTC; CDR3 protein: CASRQGWPSYEQYF
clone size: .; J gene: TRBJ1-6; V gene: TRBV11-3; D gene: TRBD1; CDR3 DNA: TGTGCCAGCAGCTTAGTTGGGACAGCCTATAATTCACCCCTCCACTTT; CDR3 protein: CASSLVGTAYNSPLHF
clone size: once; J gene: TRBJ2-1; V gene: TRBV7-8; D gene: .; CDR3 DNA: TGTGCCAGCAGCTTAGGTCAGGGGTTCGGCGAGCAGTTCTTC; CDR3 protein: CASSLGQGFGEQFF
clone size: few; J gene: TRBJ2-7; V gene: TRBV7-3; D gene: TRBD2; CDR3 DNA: TGTGCCAGCAGCTTAACCGGGACTAGCAATTCCGAGCAGTACTTC; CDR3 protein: CASSLTGTSNSEQYF
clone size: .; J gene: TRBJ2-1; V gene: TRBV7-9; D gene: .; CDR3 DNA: TGTGCCAGCAACCCTAGGACGGGGTCCTACAATGAGCAGTTCTTC; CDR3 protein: CASNPRTGSYNEQFF
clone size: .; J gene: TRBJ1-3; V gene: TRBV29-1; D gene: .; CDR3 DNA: TGCAGCGTTAGCGGCTGGGAAGGAAACACCATATATTTT; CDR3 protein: CSVSGWEGNTIYF
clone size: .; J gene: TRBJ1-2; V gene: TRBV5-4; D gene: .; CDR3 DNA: TGTGCCAGCAGCCAGGACAGAAGCTATGGCTACACCTTC; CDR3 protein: CASSQDRSYGYTF
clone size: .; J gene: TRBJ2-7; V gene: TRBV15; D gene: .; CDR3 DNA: TGTGCCACCAGCAGAGTTTACGACGAGCAGTACTTC; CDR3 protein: CATSRVYDEQYF
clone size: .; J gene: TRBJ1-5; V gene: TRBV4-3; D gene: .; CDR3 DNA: TGCGCCAGCAGCCAAGGAGGCAGGGTAAGCAATCAGCCCCAGCATTTT; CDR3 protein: CASSQGGRVSNQPQHF
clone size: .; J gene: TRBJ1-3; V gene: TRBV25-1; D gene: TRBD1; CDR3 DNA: TGTGCCAGCAGTGTAGGGACAGGGGCTGGAAACACCATATATTTT; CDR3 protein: CASSVGTGAGNTIYF
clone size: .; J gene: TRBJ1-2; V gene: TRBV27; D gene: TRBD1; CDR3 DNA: TGTGCCAGCAGTTCAATCGGACAGGGGGCTTGGGACTATGGCTACACCTTC; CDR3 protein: CASSSIGQGAWDYGYTF
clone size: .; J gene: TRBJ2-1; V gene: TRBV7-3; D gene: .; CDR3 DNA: TGTGCCAGCAGCTTAGGGGGAGGCGAGAATGAGCAGTTCTTC; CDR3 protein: CASSLGGGENEQFF
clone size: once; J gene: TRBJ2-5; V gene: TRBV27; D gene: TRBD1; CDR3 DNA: TGTGCCAGCAGTGCTCCGGGACAGGGAGAGACCCAGTACTTC; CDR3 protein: CASSAPGQGETQYF
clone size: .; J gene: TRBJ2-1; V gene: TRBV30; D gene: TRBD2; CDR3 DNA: TGTGCCTGGCAACGGGAGGGGAGCTCCTACAATGAGCAGTTCTTC; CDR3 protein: CAWQREGSSYNEQFF
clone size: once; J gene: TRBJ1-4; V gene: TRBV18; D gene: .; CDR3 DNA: TGTGCCAGCTCACCTGTACAGGGAGCCAATGAAAAACTGTTTTTT; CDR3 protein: CASSPVQGANEKLFF
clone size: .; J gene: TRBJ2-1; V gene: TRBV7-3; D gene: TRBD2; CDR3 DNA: TGTGCCAGCAGCACTAGCGGGGGGGGCGATGAGCAGTTCTTC; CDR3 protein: CASSTSGGGDEQFF
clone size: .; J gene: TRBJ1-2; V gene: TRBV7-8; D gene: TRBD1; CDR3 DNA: TGTGCCAGCAGCCGTACAGGGGATGATGGCTACACCTTC; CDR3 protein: CASSRTGDDGYTF
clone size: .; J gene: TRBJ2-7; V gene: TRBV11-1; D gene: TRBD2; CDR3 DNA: TGTGCCAGCAGCCAAGGACTAGCGGGAGCGAGCTCCTACGAGCAGTACTTC; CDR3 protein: CASSQGLAGASSYEQYF
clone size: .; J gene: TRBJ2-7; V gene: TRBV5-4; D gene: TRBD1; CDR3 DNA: TGTGCCAGCAGCCGGGACAGGTCGGTCTACGAGCAGTACTTC; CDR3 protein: CASSRDRSVYEQYF
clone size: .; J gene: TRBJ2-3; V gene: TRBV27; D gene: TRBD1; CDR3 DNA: TGTGCCAGCAGTTTATTGCCAGGGGGTGTTACAGATACGCAGTATTTT; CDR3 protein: CASSLLPGGVTDTQYF
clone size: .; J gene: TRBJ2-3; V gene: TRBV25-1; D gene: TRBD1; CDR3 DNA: TGTGCCAGCAGTGGCCCCGGGACAGGGATCGGAGATACGCAGTATTTT; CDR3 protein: CASSGPGTGIGDTQYF
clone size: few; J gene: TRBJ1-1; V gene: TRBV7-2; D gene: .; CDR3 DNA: TGTGCCAGCAGCTTAGGGGGGGGAGGTACTGAAGCTTTCTTT; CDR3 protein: CASSLGGGGTEAFF
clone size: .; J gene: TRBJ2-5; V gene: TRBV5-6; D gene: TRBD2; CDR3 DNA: TGTGCCAGCAGCTTGGAACTAGCGGGGGCACAAGAGACCCAGTACTTC; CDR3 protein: CASSLELAGAQETQYF
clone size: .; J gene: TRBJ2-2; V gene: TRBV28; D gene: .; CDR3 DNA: TGTGCCAGCAGTTCGTACGATTCGGCGCTTTTCGGGGAGCTGTTTTTT; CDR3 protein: CASSSYDSALFGELFF
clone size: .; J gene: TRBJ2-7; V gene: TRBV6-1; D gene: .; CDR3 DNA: TGTGCCAGCAGTCCCCCAGGGGTCTACGAGCAGTACTTC; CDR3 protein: CASSPPGVYEQYF
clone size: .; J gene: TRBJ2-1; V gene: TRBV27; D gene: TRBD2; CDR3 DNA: TGTGCCAGTAGCGGGAGGGACTCCTACAATGAGCAGTTCTTC; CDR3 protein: CASSGRDSYNEQFF
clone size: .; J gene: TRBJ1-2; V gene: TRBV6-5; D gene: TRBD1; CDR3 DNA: TGTGCCAGCAGCGGGACAGGGAAGGGCTATGGCTACACCTTC; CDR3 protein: CASSGTGKGYGYTF
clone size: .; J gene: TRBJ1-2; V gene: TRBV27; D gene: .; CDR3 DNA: TGTGCCAGCGGCGAGGGCCAGAGCCCTTCGGGGTACTATGGCTACACCTTC; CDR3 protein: CASGEGQSPSGYYGYTF
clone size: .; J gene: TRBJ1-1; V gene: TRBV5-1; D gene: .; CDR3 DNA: TGCGCCAGCAGCTTGACAGGGCCAAACACTGAAGCTTTCTTT; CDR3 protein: CASSLTGPNTEAFF
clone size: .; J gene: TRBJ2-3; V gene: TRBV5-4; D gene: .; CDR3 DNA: TGTGCCAGCAGCTTGGTGGGAGGTACGACAGATACGCAGTATTTT; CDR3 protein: CASSLVGGTTDTQYF